The following is a T cell receptor (beta chain) sequence with its context. Its target is not known. CD45RO negativity and positive selection for CCR7 defined naive CD8 cells, a population that excluded terminally differentiated effector memory CD45RA+ cells. This record belongs to a study of shared clonotypes between healthy human individuals. General study results and limits: The study found 4.5% to 6% of naive CD4 clonotypes shared across four donors.

Losses at the gene ends were 6 bases for V and 1 base for J; bases not matched to a gene: 6. This CDR3 has 14 residues. Germline-derived CDR1 and CDR2 are SEHNR and FQNEAQ (reference sequence). This table comes from immunoSEQ multiplex PCR, and its TCRdb copy is limited to in-frame clones, with some not included. Of about 1,900,000 clones in the sample, approximately 95% were seen once. Material for sequencing was naive CD8+ T cells sorted from blood. This sequence was found in a young man in good health. The V call is TRBV7-9, the J call TRBJ2-7; TRBD2 agrees at 7 bases. DNA of the CDR3: TGTGCCAGCAGTTTCCCGGGACTATCCTACGAGCAGTACTTC. It translates to CASSFPGLSYEQYF.